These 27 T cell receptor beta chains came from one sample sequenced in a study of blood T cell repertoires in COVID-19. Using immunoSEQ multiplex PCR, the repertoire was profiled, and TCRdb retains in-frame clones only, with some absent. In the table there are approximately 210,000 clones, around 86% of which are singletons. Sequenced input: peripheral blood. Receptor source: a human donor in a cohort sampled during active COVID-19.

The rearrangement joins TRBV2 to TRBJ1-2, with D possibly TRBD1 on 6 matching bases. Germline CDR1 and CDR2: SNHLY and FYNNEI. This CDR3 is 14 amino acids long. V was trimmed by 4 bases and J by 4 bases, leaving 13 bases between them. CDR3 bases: TGTGCCAGCAGTGGCTCGGACAGACCCTATGGCTACACCTTC. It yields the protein CASSGSDRPYGYTF. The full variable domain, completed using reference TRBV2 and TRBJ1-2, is EPEVTQTPSHQVTQMGQEVILRCVPISNHLYFYWYRQILGQKVEFLVSFYNNEISEKSEIFDDQFSVERPDGSNFTLKIRSTKLEDSAMYFCASSGSDRPYGYTFGSGTRLTVV.

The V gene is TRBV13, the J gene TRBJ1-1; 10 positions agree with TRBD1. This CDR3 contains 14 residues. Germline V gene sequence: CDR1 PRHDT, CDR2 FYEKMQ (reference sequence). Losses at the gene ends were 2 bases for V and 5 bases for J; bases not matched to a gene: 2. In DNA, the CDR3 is TGTGCCAGCAGCTTAAGGACAGGGGGAACTGAAGCTTTCTTT. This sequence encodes CASSLRTGGTEAFF.

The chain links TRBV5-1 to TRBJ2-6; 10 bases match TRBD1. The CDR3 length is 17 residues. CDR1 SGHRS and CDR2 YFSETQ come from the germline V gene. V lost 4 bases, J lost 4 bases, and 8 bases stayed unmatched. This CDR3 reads CASSGDRGPGGANVLTF. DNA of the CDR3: TGCGCCAGCAGCGGGGACAGGGGCCCGGGGGGGGCCAACGTCCTGACTTTC. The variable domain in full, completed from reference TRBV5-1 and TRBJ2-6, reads KAGVTQTPRYLIKTRGQQVTLSCSPISGHRSVSWYQQTPGQGLQFLFEYFSETQRNKGNFPGRFSGRQFSNSRSEMNVSTLELGDSALYLCASSGDRGPGGANVLTFGAGSRLTVL.

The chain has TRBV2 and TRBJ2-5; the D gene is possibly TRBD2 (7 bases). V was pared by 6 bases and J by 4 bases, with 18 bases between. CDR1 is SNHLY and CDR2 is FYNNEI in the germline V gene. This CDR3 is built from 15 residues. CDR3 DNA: TGTGCCAGCAGGAGGGACGGGGGGCACGGAGAGACCCAGTACTTC. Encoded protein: CASRRDGGHGETQYF.

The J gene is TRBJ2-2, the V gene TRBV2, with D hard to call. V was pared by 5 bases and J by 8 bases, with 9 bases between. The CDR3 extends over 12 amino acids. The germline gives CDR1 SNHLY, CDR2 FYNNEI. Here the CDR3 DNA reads TGTGCCAGCAGTCCTCCTTTTGGGGAGCTGTTTTTT. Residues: CASSPPFGELFF.

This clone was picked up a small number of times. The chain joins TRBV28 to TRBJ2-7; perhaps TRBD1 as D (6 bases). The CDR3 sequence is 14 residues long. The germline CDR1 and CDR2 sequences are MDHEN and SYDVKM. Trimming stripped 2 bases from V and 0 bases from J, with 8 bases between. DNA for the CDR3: TGTGCCAGCAGTTTACACAGGGACTCCTACGAGCAGTACTTC. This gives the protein CASSLHRDSYEQYF.

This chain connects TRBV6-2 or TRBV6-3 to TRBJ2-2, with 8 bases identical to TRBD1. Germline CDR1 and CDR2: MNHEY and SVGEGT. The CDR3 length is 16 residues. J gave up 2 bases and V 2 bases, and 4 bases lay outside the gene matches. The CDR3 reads CASSYPRGRNTGELFF. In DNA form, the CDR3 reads TGTGCCAGCAGTTACCCCAGGGGGCGCAACACCGGGGAGCTGTTTTTT.

This CDR3 reads CSVAGTALYEQYF. The CDR3 DNA sequence: TGCAGCGTCGCCGGGACAGCCCTATACGAGCAGTACTTC. The V gene is TRBV29-1, the J gene TRBJ2-7; 7 bases fit TRBD1. The junction had 9 bases not matched to a gene; V was cut back by 6 bases and J by 4 bases. This CDR3 region has 13 residues. Germline V gene data show CDR1 as SQVTM and CDR2 as ANQGSEA.

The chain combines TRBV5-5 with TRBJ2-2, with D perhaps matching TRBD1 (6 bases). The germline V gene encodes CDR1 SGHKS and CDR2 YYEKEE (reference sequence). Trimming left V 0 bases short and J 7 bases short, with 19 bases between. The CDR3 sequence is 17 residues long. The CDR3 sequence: CASSLGTALRMGGELFF. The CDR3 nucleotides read TGTGCCAGCAGCTTGGGGACAGCCCTAAGAATGGGCGGGGAGCTGTTTTTT.

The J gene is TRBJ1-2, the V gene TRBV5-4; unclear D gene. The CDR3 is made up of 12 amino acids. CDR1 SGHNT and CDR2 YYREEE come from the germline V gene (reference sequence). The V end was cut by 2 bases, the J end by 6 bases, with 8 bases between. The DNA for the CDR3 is TGTGCCAGCAGCTTTCCGGGGAATGGCTACACCTTC. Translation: CASSFPGNGYTF.

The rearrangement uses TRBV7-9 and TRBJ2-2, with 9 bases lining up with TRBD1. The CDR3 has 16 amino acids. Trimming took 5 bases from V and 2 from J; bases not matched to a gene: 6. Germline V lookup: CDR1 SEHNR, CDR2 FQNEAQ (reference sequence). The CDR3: CASSILTGGNTGELFF. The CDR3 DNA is TGTGCCAGCAGCATACTGACAGGGGGAAACACCGGGGAGCTGTTTTTT.

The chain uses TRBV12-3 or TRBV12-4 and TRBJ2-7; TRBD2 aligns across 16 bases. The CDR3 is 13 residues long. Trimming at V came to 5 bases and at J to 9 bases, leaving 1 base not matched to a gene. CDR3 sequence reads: CASSGTSGRVQYF. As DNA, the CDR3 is TGTGCCAGCAGTGGGACTAGCGGGAGGGTGCAGTACTTC.

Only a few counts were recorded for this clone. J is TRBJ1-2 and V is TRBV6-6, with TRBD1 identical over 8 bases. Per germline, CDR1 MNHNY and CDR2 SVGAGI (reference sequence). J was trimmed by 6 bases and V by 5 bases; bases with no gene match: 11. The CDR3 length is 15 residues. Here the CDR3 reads CASSASQGAVNGYTF. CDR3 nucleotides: TGTGCCAGCAGTGCGTCTCAGGGGGCGGTAAATGGCTACACCTTC.

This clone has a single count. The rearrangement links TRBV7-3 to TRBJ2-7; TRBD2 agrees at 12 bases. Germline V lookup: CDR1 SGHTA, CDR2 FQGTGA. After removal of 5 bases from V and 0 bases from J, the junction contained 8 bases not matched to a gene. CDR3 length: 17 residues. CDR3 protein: CASSTRLAGATSYEQYF. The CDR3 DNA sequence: TGTGCCAGCAGCACCAGACTAGCGGGAGCGACCTCCTACGAGCAGTACTTC.

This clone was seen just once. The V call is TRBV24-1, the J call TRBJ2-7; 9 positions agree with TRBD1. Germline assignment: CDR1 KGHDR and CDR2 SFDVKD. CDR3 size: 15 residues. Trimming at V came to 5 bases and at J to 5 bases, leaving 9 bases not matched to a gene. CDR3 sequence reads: CATSGDRGGFNEQYF. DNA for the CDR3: TGTGCCACCAGTGGAGACAGGGGGGGATTCAACGAGCAGTACTTC.

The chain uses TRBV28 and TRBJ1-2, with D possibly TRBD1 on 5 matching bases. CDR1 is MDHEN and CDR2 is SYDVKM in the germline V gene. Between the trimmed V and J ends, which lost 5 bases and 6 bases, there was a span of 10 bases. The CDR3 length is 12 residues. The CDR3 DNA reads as TGTGCCAGCAGTCCGAGGACACATGGCTACACCTTC. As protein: CASSPRTHGYTF.

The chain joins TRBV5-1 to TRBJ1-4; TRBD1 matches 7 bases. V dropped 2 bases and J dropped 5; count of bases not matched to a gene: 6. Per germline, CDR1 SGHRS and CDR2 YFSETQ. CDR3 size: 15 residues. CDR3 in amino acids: CASSFEMTGNEKLFF. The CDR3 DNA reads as TGCGCCAGCAGCTTCGAAATGACAGGGAATGAAAAACTGTTTTTT.

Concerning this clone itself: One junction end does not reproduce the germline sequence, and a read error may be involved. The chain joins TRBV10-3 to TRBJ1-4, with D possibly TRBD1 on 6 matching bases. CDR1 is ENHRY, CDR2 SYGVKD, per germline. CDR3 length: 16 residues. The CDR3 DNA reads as TGTGCCATCAGTGAGTCAGGACAGACCCCTAATGAGAAACTGTTTTTT. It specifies CAISESGQTPNEKLFF.

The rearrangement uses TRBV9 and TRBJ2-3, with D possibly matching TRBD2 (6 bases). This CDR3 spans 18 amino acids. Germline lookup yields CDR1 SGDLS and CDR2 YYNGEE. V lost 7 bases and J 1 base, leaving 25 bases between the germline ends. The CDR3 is CASADNLEGVAGTDTQYF. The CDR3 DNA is TGTGCCAGCGCGGACAACCTTGAAGGGGTAGCGGGCACAGATACGCAGTATTTT.

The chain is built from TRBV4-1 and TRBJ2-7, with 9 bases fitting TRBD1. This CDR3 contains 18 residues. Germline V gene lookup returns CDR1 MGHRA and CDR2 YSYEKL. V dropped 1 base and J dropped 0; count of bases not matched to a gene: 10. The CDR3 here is CASSQGVPGQGSSYEQYF. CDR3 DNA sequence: TGCGCCAGCAGCCAAGGGGTCCCGGGACAGGGAAGCTCCTACGAGCAGTACTTC.

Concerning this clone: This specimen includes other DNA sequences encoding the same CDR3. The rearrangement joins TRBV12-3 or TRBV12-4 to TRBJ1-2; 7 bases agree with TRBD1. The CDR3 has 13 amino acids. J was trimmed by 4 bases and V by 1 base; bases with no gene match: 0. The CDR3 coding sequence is TGTGCCAGCAGTTTAGACAGGGGCTATGGCTACACCTTC. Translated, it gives CASSLDRGYGYTF.

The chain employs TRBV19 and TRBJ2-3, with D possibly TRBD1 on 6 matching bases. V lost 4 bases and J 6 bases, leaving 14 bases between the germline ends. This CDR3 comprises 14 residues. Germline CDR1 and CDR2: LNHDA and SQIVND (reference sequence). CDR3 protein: CASSRGQARDTQYF. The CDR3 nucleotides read TGTGCCAGTAGTAGGGGACAAGCACGGGATACGCAGTATTTT.

This CDR3 is CASSLADPGTEAFF. In nucleotides, the CDR3 is TGTGCCAGCAGCTTGGCAGACCCAGGGACTGAAGCTTTCTTT. The V call is TRBV7-2, the J call TRBJ1-1, with D perhaps matching TRBD1 (5 bases). The V and J ends lost 3 bases and 5 bases respectively, with 13 bases between them. Germline V lookup: CDR1 SGHTA, CDR2 FQGNSA. This CDR3 is 14 amino acids long.

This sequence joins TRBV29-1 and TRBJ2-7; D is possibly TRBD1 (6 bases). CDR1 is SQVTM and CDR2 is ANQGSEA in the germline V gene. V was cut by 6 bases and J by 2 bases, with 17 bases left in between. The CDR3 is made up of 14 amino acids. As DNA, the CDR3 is TGCAGCGTCCGATCAGGGGTTTACCCCTACGAGCAGTACTTC. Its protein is CSVRSGVYPYEQYF.

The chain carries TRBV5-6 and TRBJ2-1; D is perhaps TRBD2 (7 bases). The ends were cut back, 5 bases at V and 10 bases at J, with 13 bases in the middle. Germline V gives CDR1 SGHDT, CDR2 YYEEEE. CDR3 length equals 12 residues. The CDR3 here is CASRLTGGEQFF. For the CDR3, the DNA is TGTGCCAGCAGGCTCACGGGGGGCGAGCAGTTCTTC.

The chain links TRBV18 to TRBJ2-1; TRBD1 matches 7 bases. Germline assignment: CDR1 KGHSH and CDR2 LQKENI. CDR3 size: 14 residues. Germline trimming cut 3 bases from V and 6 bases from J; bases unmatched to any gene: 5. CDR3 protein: CASSPGDRVNEQFF. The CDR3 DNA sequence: TGTGCCAGCTCACCGGGAGACAGGGTCAATGAGCAGTTCTTC.

The CDR3 nucleotides read TGTGCCAGCAGCGAACCACGCAGCGGGCGCCCTTTTAGGGGTGAGCAGTTCTTC. This translates into CASSEPRSGRPFRGEQFF. The V and J genes are TRBV9 and TRBJ2-1; D perhaps matches TRBD2 (6 bases). V lost 3 bases and J lost 9, with 28 bases in between. CDR3 length: 18 residues. Germline assignment: CDR1 SGDLS and CDR2 YYNGEE. Together with reference TRBV9 and TRBJ2-1, the CDR3 gives the full variable domain: DSGVTQTPKHLITATGQRVTLRCSPRSGDLSVYWYQQSLDQGLQFLIQYYNGEERAKGNILERFSAQQFPDLHSELNLSSLELGDSALYFCASSEPRSGRPFRGEQFFGPGTRLTVL.